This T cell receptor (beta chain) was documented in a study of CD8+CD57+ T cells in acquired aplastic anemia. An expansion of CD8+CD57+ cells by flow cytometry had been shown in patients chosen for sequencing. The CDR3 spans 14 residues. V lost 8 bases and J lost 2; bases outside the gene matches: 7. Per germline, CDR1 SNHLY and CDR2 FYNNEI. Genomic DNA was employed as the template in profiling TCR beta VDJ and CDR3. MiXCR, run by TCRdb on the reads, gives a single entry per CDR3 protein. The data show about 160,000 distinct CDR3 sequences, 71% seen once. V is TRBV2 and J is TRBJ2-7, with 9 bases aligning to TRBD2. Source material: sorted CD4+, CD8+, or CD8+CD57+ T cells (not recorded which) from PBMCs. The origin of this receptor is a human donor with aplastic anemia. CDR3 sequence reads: CASLLAGGTYEQYF. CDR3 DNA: TGTGCCAGCCTGCTGGCGGGAGGGACCTACGAGCAGTACTTC.